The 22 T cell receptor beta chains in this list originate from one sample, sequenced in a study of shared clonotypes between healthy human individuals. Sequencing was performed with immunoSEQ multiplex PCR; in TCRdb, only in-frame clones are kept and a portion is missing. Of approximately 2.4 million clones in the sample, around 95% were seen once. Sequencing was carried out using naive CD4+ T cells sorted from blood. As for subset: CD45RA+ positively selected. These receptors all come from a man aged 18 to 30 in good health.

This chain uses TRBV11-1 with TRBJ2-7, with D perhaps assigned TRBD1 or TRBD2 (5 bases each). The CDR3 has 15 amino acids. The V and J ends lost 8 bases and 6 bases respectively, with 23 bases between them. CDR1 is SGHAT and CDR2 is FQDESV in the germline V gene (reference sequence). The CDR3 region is CASGRGSGTLGEQYF. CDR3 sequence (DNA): TGTGCCAGCGGACGTGGATCCGGGACCCTCGGCGAGCAGTACTTC.

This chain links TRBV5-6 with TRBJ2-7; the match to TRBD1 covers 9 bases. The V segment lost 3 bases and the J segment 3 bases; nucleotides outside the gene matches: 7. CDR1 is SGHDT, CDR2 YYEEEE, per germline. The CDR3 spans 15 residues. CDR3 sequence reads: CASSSGTGQGYEQYF. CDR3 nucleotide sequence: TGTGCCAGCAGCTCGGGGACGGGACAGGGCTACGAGCAGTACTTC.

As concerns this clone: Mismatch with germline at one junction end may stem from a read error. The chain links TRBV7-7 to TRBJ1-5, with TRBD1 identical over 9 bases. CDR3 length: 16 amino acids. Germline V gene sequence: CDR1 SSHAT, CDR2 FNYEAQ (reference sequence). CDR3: CASSSYPTGGDQPQHF. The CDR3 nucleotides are TGTGCTAGCAGCTCGTACCCCACAGGGGGCGATCAGCCCCAGCATTTT. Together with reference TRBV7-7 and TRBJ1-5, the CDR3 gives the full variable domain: GAGVSQSPRYKVTKRGQDVTLRCDPISSHATLYWYQQALGQGPEFLTYFNYEAQPDKSGLPSDRFSAERPEGSISTLTIQRTEQRDSAMYRCASSSYPTGGDQPQHFGDGTRLSIL.

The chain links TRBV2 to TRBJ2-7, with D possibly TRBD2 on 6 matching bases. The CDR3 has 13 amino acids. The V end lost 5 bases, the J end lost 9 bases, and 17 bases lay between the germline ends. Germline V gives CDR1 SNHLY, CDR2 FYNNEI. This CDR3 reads CASSKDGRGAQYF. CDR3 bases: TGTGCCAGCAGTAAGGACGGGAGAGGGGCGCAGTACTTC.

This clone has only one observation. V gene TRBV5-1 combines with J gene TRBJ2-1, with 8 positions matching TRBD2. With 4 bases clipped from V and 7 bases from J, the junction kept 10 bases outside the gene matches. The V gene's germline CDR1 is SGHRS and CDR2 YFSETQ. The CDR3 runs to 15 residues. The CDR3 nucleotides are TGCGCCAGCAGCCATTACCGGGAGGGCTTGAATGAGCAGTTCTTC. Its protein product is CASSHYREGLNEQFF.

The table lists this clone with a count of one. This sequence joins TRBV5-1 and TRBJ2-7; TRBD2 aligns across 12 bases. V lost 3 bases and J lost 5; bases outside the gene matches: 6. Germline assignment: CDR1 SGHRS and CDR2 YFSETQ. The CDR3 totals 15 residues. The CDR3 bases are TGCGCCAGCAGCTCTGGACTAGCGGGAATCAACGAGCAGTACTTC. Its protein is CASSSGLAGINEQYF.

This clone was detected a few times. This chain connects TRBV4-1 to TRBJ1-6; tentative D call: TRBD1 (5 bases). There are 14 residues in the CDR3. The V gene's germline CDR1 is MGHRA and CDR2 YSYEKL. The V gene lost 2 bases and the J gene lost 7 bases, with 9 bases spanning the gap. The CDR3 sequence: CASSQLRGNSPLHF. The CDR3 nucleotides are TGCGCCAGCAGCCAACTCCGGGGGAATTCACCCCTCCACTTT.

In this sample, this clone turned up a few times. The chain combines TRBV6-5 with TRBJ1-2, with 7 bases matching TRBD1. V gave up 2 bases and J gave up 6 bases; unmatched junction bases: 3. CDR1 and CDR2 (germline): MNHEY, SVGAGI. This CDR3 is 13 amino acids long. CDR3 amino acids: CASSYQGTDGYTF. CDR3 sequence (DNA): TGTGCCAGCAGTTACCAGGGGACAGATGGCTACACCTTC.

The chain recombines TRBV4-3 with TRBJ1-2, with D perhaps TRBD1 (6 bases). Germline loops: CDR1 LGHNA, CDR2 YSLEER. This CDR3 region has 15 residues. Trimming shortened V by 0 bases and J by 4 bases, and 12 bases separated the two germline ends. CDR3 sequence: CASSQDGLGGYGYTF. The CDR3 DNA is TGCGCCAGCAGCCAAGACGGGTTAGGGGGCTATGGCTACACCTTC.

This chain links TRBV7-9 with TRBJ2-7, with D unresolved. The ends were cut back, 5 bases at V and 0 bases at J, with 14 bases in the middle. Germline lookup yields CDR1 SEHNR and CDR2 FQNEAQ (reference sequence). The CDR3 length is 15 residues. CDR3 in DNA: TGTGCCAGCAGCCTCGTCAGTGCCCTCTCCTACGAGCAGTACTTC. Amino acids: CASSLVSALSYEQYF.

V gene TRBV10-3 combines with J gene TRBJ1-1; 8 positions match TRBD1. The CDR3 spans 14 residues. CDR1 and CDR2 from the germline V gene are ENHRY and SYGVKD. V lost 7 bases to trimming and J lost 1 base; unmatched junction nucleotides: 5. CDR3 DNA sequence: TGTGCCATCACTGCCGACAGGGGGAACACTGAAGCTTTCTTT. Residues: CAITADRGNTEAFF.

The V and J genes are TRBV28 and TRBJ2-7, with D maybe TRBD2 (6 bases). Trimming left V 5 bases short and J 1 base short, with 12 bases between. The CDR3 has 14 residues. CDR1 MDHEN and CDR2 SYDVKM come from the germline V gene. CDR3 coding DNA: TGTGCCAGCAGTCATCATAGCGGTTCCTACGAGCAGTACTTC. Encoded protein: CASSHHSGSYEQYF.

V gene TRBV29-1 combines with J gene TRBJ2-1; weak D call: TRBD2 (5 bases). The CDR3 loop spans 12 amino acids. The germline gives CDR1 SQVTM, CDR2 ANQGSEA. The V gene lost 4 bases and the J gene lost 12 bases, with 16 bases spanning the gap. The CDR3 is CSVVNPGSGQFF. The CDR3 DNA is TGCAGCGTTGTCAACCCGGGATCAGGGCAGTTCTTC.

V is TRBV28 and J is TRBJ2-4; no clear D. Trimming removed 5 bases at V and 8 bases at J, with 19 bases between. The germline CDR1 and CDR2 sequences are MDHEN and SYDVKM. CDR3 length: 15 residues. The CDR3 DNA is TGTGCCAGCAGTCCCGAAAAATCCTATTTGGACATTCAGTACTTC. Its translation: CASSPEKSYLDIQYF.

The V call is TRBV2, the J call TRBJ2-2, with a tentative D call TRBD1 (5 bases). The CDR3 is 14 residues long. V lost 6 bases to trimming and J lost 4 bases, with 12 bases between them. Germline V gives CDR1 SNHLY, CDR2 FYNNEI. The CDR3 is CASSVAGFTGELFF. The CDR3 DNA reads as TGTGCCAGCAGCGTCGCAGGGTTCACCGGGGAGCTGTTTTTT.

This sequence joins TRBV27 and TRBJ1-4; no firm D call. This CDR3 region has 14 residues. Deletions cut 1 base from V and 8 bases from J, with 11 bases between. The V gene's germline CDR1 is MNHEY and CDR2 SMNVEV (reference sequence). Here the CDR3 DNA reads TGTGCCAGCAGTTTATTTGGCCCTGGGGAAAAACTGTTTTTT. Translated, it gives CASSLFGPGEKLFF.

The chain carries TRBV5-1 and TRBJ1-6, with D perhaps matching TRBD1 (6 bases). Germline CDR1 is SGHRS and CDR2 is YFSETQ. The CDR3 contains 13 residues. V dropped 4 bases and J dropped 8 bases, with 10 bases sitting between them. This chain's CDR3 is CASSPGDHSPLHF. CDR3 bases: TGCGCCAGCAGCCCAGGGGACCATTCACCCCTCCACTTT.

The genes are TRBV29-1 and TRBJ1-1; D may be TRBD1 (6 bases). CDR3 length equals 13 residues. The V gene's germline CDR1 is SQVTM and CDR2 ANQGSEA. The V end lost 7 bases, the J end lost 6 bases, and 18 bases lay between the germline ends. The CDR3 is CSAYRDKDAEAFF. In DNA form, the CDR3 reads TGCAGCGCTTACCGGGACAAGGATGCTGAAGCTTTCTTT.

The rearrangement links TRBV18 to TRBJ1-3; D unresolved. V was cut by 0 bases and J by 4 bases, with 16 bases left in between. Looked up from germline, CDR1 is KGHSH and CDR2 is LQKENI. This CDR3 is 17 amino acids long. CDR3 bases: TGTGCCAGCTCACCACCGAGTTTCCGCGGATTAGGAAACACCATATATTTT. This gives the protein CASSPPSFRGLGNTIYF.

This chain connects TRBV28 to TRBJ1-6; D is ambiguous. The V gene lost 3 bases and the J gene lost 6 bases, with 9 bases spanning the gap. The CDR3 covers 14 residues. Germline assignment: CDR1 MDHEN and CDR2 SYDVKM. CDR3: CASSFPVVNSPLHF. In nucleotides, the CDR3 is TGTGCCAGCAGTTTCCCGGTTGTTAATTCACCCCTCCACTTT. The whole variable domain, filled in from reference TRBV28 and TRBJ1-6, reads DVKVTQSSRYLVKRTGEKVFLECVQDMDHENMFWYRQDPGLGLRLIYFSYDVKMKEKGDIPEGYSVSREKKERFSLILESASTNQTSMYLCASSFPVVNSPLHFGNGTRLTVT.

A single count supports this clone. The CDR3 DNA reads as TGTGCCAGCAGCGGAAAGACAGGGGCGTCCTACGAGCAGTACTTC. Translation gives CASSGKTGASYEQYF. This chain uses TRBV5-4 with TRBJ2-7; 8 bases agree with TRBD1. The V segment lost 4 bases and the J segment 1 base; nucleotides outside the gene matches: 7. The CDR3 extends over 15 amino acids. The germline gives CDR1 SGHNT, CDR2 YYREEE (reference sequence).

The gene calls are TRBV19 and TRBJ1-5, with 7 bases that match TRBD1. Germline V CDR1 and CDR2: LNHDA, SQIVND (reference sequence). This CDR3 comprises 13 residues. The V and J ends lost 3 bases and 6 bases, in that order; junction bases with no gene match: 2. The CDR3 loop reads CASSMAGGQPQHF. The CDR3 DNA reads TGTGCCAGTAGTATGGCAGGGGGTCAGCCCCAGCATTTT.